The present entry profiles one T cell receptor beta chain with its context. The sample originates from a study of OX40 agonist ivuxolimab in advanced cancers. For the study at large: The diagnoses of dose-escalation patients were hepatocellular carcinoma, melanoma, renal cell or head and neck cancer. Partial response was recorded in three patients: one hepatocellular carcinoma and two cutaneous melanoma cases.

Clones were read by immunoSEQ multiplex PCR, and TCRdb kept only the in-frame ones, dropping some. The table lists 17,000 or so clones, about 88% of them singletons. The CDR3 extends over 13 amino acids. Germline CDR1 and CDR2: MNHEY and SVGAGI. Trimming took off 7 bases at V and 10 bases at J, with 17 bases between the two ends. This sequence was found in an adult with an advanced solid tumor such as melanoma, head and neck, liver or kidney cancer. This chain uses TRBV6-5 with TRBJ2-1; D not resolved. The input for sequencing was CD4+ or CD8+ T cells sorted from blood, taken in a trial of the OX40 agonist ivuxolimab. The CDR3: CASTYGSGGEQFF. The CDR3 coding sequence is TGTGCCAGCACCTACGGGTCGGGTGGGGAGCAGTTCTTC.